This T cell receptor beta chain is from a study of response to subunit inactivated influenza vaccine. General study findings and limits: Authors proposed each seasonal influenza vaccination draws in few new T cells.

MiXCR, applied by TCRdb to the RT-PCR reads, yields one record per CDR3 protein. The sample yields 500,000 to 650,000 distinct CDR3 sequences, approximately 7.1% seen once. This clonotype came up a few times. Antigen specificity is unknown. This TCR was sampled from a man between 50 and 69 years old who received an inactivated influenza vaccine. Material: PBMCs from blood, obtained less than 30 months after vaccination.

CDR3 region: CATQRGVGSYGYTF. The CDR3, as DNA: TGTGCCACCCAAAGGGGGGTAGGAAGCTATGGCTACACCTTC. V gene TRBV15 combines with J gene TRBJ1-2; weak D call: TRBD1 (6 bases). The CDR3 sequence is 14 residues long. V lost 8 bases and J 4 bases, leaving 17 bases between the germline ends. Per the germline V gene, CDR1 is LNHNV and CDR2 is YYDKDF (reference sequence).